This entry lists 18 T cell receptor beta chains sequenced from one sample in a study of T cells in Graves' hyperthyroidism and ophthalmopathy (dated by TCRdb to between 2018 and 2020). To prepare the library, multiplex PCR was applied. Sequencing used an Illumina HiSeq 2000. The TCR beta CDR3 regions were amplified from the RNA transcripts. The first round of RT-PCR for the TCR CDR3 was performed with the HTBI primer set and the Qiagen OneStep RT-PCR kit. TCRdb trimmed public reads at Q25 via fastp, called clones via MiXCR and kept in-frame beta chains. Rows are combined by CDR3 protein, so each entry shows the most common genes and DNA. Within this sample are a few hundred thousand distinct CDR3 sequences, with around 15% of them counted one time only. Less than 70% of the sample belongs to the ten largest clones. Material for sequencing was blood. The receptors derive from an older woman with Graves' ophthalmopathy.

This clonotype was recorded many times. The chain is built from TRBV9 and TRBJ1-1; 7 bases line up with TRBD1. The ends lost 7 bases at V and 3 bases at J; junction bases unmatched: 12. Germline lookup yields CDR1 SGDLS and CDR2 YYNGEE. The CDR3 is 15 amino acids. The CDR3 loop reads CASGKTGSHDTEAFF. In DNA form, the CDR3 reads TGTGCCAGCGGGAAGACAGGGAGCCACGACACTGAAGCTTTCTTT.

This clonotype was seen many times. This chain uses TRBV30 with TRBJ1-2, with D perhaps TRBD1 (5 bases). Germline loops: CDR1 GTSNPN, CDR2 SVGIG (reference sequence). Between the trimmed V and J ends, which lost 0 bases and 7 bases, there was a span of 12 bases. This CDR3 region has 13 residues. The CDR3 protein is CAWSVFGGGGYTF. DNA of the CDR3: TGTGCCTGGAGTGTTTTTGGGGGGGGTGGCTACACCTTC.

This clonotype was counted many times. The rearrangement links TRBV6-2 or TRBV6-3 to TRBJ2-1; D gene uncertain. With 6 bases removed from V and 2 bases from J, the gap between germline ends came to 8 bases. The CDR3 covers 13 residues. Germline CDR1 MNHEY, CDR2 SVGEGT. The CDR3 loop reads CASSRSAYNEQFF. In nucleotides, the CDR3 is TGTGCCAGCAGCCGCTCAGCCTACAATGAGCAGTTCTTC.

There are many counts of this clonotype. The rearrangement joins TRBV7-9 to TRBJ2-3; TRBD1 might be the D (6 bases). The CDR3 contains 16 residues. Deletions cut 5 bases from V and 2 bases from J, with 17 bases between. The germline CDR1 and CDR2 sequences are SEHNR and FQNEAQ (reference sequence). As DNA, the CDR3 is TGTGCCAGCAGCCTTGGGCCCGGACAGACCACAGATACGCAGTATTTT. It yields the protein CASSLGPGQTTDTQYF.

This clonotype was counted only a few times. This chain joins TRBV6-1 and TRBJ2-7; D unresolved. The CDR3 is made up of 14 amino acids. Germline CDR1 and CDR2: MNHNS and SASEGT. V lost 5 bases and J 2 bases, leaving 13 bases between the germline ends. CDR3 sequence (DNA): TGTGCCAGCAGTCCTCCACAGAGGCCCTACGAGCAGTACTTC. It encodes CASSPPQRPYEQYF.

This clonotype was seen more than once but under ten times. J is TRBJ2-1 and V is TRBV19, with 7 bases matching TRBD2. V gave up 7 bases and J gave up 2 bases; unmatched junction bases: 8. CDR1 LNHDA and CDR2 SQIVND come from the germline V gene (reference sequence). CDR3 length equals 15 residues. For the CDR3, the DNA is TGTGCCAGTACACGCTCTAGCGGAACCTACAATGAGCAGTTCTTC. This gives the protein CASTRSSGTYNEQFF.

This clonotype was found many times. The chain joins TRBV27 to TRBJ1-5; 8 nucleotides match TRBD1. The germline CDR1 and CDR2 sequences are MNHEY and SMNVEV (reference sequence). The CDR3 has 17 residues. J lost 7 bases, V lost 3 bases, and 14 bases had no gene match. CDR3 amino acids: CASSLVRDRPPGQPQHF. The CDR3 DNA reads TGTGCCAGCAGTTTGGTAAGGGACAGGCCTCCTGGGCAGCCCCAGCATTTT.

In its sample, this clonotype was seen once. CDR3 amino acids: CSAGRQGHTGELFF. CDR3 DNA: TGCAGCGCAGGCCGACAGGGACACACCGGGGAGCTGTTTTTT. The chain employs TRBV29-1 and TRBJ2-2; TRBD1 aligns across 7 bases. This CDR3 comprises 14 residues. V lost 7 bases, J lost 3 bases, and 8 bases stayed unmatched. In germline, CDR1 is SQVTM, CDR2 ANQGSEA.

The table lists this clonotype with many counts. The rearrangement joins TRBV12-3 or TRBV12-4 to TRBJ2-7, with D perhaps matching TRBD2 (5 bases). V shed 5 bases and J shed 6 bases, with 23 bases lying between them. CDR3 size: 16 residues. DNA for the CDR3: TGTGCCAGCAGTCCAAGGAGCGGCCCTCAGTCTACCGAGCAGTACTTC. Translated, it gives CASSPRSGPQSTEQYF.

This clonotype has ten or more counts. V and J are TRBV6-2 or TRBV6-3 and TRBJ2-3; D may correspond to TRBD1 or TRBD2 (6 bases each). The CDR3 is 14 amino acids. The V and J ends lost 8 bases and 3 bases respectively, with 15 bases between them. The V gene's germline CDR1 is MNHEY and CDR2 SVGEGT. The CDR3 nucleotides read TGTGCCAGCCTGAGCCTAGGGGGGACAGATACGCAGTATTTT. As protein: CASLSLGGTDTQYF.

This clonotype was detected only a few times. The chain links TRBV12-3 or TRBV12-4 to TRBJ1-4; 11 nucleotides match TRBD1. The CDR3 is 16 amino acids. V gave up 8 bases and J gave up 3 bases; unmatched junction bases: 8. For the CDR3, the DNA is TGTGCCAGCGTCCCGGGACAGGGGGTTCCTAATGAAAAACTGTTTTTT. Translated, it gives CASVPGQGVPNEKLFF.

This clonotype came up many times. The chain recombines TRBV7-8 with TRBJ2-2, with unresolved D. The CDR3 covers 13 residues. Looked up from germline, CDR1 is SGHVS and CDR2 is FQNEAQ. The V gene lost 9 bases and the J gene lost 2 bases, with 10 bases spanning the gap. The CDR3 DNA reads TGTGCCAGTTGGACCATTAACACCGGGGAGCTGTTTTTT. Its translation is CASWTINTGELFF.

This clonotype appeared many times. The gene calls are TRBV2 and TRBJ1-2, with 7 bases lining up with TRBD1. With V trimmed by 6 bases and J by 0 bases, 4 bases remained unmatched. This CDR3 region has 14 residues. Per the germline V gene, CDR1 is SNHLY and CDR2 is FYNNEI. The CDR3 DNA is TGTGCCAGCAGGACCGGACAGGCTAACTATGGCTACACCTTC. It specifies CASRTGQANYGYTF.

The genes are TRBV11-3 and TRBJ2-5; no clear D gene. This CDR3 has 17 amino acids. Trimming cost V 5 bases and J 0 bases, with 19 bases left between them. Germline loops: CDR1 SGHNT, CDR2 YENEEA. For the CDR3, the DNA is TGTGCCAGCAGCCAAGATTTCAAGGAGAGGTACCAAGAGACCCAGTACTTC. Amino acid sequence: CASSQDFKERYQETQYF.

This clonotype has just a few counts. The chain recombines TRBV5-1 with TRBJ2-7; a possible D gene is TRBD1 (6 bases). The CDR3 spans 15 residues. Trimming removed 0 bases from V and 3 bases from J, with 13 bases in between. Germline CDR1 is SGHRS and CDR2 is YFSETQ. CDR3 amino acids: CASSLAVGGIYEQYF. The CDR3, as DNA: TGCGCCAGCAGCTTGGCCGTAGGGGGTATCTACGAGCAGTACTTC.

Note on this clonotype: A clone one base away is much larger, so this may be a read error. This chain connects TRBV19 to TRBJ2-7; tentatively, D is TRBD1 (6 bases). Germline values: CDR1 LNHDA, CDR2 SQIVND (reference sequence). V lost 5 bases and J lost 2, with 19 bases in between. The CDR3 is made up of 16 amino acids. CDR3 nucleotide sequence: TGTGCCAGTAGTCAGGGGACGATCCCCAGACCCTACGAGCAGTACTTC. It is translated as CASSQGTIPRPYEQYF.

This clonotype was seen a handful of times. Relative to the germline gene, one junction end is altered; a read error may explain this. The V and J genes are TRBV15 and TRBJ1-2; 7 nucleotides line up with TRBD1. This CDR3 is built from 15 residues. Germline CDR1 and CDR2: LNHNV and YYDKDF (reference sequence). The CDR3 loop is CATRRTGEPNYGCTF. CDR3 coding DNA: TGTGCCACCAGACGAACAGGGGAACCTAACTATGGCTGCACCTTC.

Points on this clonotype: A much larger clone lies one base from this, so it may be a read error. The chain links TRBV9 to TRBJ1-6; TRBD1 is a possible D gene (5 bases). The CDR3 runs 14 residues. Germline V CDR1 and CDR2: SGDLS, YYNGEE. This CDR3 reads CASSFRDYNSPPHF. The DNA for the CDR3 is TGTGCCAGCAGCTTCAGGGATTATAATTCACCCCCCCACTTT.